The 23 T cell receptor beta chains below come from one sample, sequenced in a study of T cell responses to AZD1222 COVID-19 vaccine. The protocol was immunoSEQ multiplex PCR, while the TCRdb copy is restricted to in-frame clones and leaves out a portion. Of around 150,000 clones listed, roughly 88% are singletons. The source was peripheral blood, collected on day 0 of AZD1222 vaccination. These receptors were collected from an adult in good health.

The chain links TRBV27 to TRBJ2-5, with unresolved D. CDR1 is MNHEY and CDR2 is SMNVEV in the germline V gene (reference sequence). V was trimmed by 3 bases and J by 2 bases, leaving 7 bases between them. The CDR3 has 13 amino acids. The CDR3 region is CASSFNFQETQYF. As DNA, the CDR3 is TGTGCCAGCAGTTTCAACTTTCAAGAGACCCAGTACTTC.

This clone was found a few times. The V gene is TRBV7-2, the J gene TRBJ2-5; D might be TRBD1 or TRBD2, each matching 5 bases. Germline V gene sequence: CDR1 SGHTA, CDR2 FQGNSA. V was clipped by 4 bases and J by 2 bases, with 23 bases between them. This CDR3 spans 18 amino acids. The CDR3 region has the DNA TGTGCCAGCAGCTCCCTAGCCCACCGGGTGGGACGGCAAGAGACCCAGTACTTC. Translated: CASSSLAHRVGRQETQYF.

The V call is TRBV12-3 or TRBV12-4, the J call TRBJ2-1; D uncertain. V was cut by 6 bases and J by 9 bases, with 12 bases left in between. CDR3 length: 12 residues. The CDR3 DNA is TGTGCCAGCAGGGCCCCTTTGGGTGAGCAGTTCTTC. Amino acid sequence: CASRAPLGEQFF.

V and J are TRBV7-2 and TRBJ2-7, with unresolved D. The CDR3 is made up of 14 amino acids. Germline V CDR1 and CDR2: SGHTA, FQGNSA. Trimming shortened V by 2 bases and J by 1 base, and 9 bases separated the two germline ends. The CDR3 region has the DNA TGTGCCAGCAGCTTACGGGCCAGTTCCTACGAGCAGTACTTC. Protein: CASSLRASSYEQYF.

This clone was seen only once. The rearrangement uses TRBV7-9 and TRBJ2-1, with 10 nucleotides matching TRBD2. The CDR3 length is 16 residues. In germline, CDR1 is SEHNR, CDR2 FQNEAQ (reference sequence). With 1 base clipped from V and 4 bases from J, the junction kept 4 bases outside the gene matches. CDR3 nucleotides: TGTGCCAGCAGCTTAGGGGAACTAGCGGGGTACAATGAGCAGTTCTTC. Translation gives CASSLGELAGYNEQFF.

The chain employs TRBV6-1 and TRBJ2-3; 10 bases are a match to TRBD1. This CDR3 is 17 amino acids long. Losses at the gene ends were 4 bases for V and 2 bases for J; bases not matched to a gene: 9. Germline CDR1 MNHNS, CDR2 SASEGT. CDR3 protein: CASSAPLGQGFTDTQYF. In DNA, the CDR3 is TGTGCCAGCAGTGCCCCCTTGGGACAGGGGTTCACAGATACGCAGTATTTT.

V and J are TRBV27 and TRBJ2-7; TRBD2 aligns across 7 bases. V lost 2 bases and J lost 2; bases outside the gene matches: 6. The germline V gene has CDR1 MNHEY and CDR2 SMNVEV (reference sequence). This CDR3 has 15 residues. The CDR3 sequence is CASSLIPSGAYEQYF. CDR3 bases: TGTGCCAGCAGTTTAATTCCTAGCGGTGCCTACGAGCAGTACTTC.

The chain couples TRBV5-8 to TRBJ1-4; D remains unclear. Trimming left V 0 bases short and J 4 bases short, with 10 bases between. CDR3 size: 15 residues. Germline lookup yields CDR1 SGHTS and CDR2 YDEGEE. The CDR3 DNA reads TGTGCCAGCAGCTTGGCGAGCAGGAGTAATGAAAAACTGTTTTTT. Translated: CASSLASRSNEKLFF.

V and J are TRBV9 and TRBJ2-3, with D possibly being TRBD2 (5 bases). This CDR3 is built from 15 residues. V was cut by 0 bases and J by 5 bases, with 13 bases left in between. The V gene's germline CDR1 is SGDLS and CDR2 YYNGEE. CDR3 protein: CASSVGPSLLDTQYF. The CDR3 DNA reads TGTGCCAGCAGCGTAGGTCCTAGCCTCCTAGATACGCAGTATTTT.

The chain links TRBV9 to TRBJ1-3; no definite D call. This CDR3 spans 13 amino acids. The V gene lost 5 bases and the J gene lost 0 bases, with 6 bases spanning the gap. Germline V gives CDR1 SGDLS, CDR2 YYNGEE. The CDR3 region is CASRANSGNTIYF. The CDR3 DNA reads TGTGCCAGCAGGGCCAACTCTGGAAACACCATATATTTT.

The chain combines TRBV7-2 with TRBJ1-3; D not resolved. Trimming cost V 5 bases and J 2 bases, with 13 bases left between them. The CDR3 has 15 residues. The germline V gene encodes CDR1 SGHTA and CDR2 FQGNSA. The CDR3 here is CASSRGVKPGNTIYF. For the CDR3, the DNA is TGTGCCAGCAGCCGTGGGGTTAAGCCTGGAAACACCATATATTTT.

The chain couples TRBV28 to TRBJ2-7; D is perhaps TRBD1 or TRBD2 (6 bases each). Trimming took off 3 bases at V and 0 bases at J, with 15 bases between the two ends. The CDR3 spans 16 residues. Germline lookup yields CDR1 MDHEN and CDR2 SYDVKM. Written as DNA, the CDR3 is TGTGCCAGCAGTTTTGGGGGGACATGGTCCTCCTACGAGCAGTACTTC. Encoded protein: CASSFGGTWSSYEQYF.

The chain recombines TRBV6-2 or TRBV6-3 with TRBJ2-7, with D perhaps TRBD2 (5 bases). The CDR3 has 16 residues. Trimming stripped 1 base from V and 1 base from J, with 14 bases between. Germline V gene sequence: CDR1 MNHEY, CDR2 SVGEGT. DNA of the CDR3: TGTGCCAGCAGTTACTTACAGCTCAGAGGGTCCTACGAGCAGTACTTC. Its protein is CASSYLQLRGSYEQYF.

This chain joins TRBV3-1 (or the pseudogene TRBV3-2) and TRBJ2-7; 10 bases align to TRBD2. Germline trimming cut 1 base from V and 2 bases from J; bases unmatched to any gene: 11. The CDR3 length is 18 residues. CDR1 LGHDT and CDR2 YNNKEL come from the germline V gene (reference sequence). The CDR3 is CASSQALAGEIQTYEQYF. The CDR3 DNA follows: TGTGCCAGCAGCCAAGCCCTAGCGGGAGAAATCCAAACCTACGAGCAGTACTTC.

This clone was detected ten times or more. The gene calls are TRBV29-1 and TRBJ1-3, with D tentatively TRBD1 (5 bases). Trimming cost V 5 bases and J 0 bases, with 14 bases left between them. The CDR3 contains 15 residues. Germline assignment: CDR1 SQVTM and CDR2 ANQGSEA. The CDR3: CSVSKTASSGNTIYF. CDR3 DNA sequence: TGCAGCGTTAGTAAGACAGCGAGCTCTGGAAACACCATATATTTT.

The CDR3 region is CASSVQGNQPQHF. The CDR3 coding sequence is TGTGCCAGTAGTGTACAGGGAAATCAGCCCCAGCATTTT. This chain links TRBV19 with TRBJ1-5, with a possible D match to TRBD1 (6 bases). The germline CDR1 and CDR2 sequences are LNHDA and SQIVND (reference sequence). Trimming removed 5 bases from V and 4 bases from J, with 9 bases in between. The CDR3 sequence is 13 residues long.

The chain combines TRBV11-1 with TRBJ1-3, with TRBD1 as a possible D gene (5 bases). Germline loops: CDR1 SGHAT, CDR2 FQDESV (reference sequence). The CDR3 consists of 16 residues. The V end lost 0 bases, the J end lost 4 bases, and 13 bases lay between the germline ends. CDR3 region: CASSLAGTPTGNTIYF. In DNA form, the CDR3 reads TGTGCCAGCAGCTTAGCAGGGACTCCCACCGGAAACACCATATATTTT.

CDR3 bases: TGTGCCAGCAGGCCAGGGACCCCCGCTAATCAGCCCCAGCATTTT. This gives the protein CASRPGTPANQPQHF. The chain links TRBV28 to TRBJ1-5; tentatively, D is TRBD1 (5 bases). The germline gives CDR1 MDHEN, CDR2 SYDVKM. The CDR3 spans 15 residues. Trimming removed 6 bases from V and 4 bases from J, with 16 bases in between.

This clone turned up a few times. The rearrangement links TRBV9 to TRBJ2-2; no firm D call. V was clipped by 0 bases and J by 4 bases, with 13 bases between them. Germline V gives CDR1 SGDLS, CDR2 YYNGEE. The CDR3 covers 16 residues. DNA of the CDR3: TGTGCCAGCAGCGTAGGTTCGGTACTCCTCACCGGGGAGCTGTTTTTT. It is translated as CASSVGSVLLTGELFF.

This rearrangement joins TRBV5-1 to TRBJ2-2, with D perhaps TRBD2 (6 bases). V lost 4 bases and J 4 bases, leaving 14 bases between the germline ends. The germline V gene encodes CDR1 SGHRS and CDR2 YFSETQ. This CDR3 spans 15 amino acids. The CDR3 region is CASSAPGVGTGELFF. In nucleotides, the CDR3 is TGCGCCAGCAGCGCGCCGGGGGTAGGCACCGGGGAGCTGTTTTTT. Variable domain in full (rest from reference TRBV5-1 and TRBJ2-2): KAGVTQTPRYLIKTRGQQVTLSCSPISGHRSVSWYQQTPGQGLQFLFEYFSETQRNKGNFPGRFSGRQFSNSRSEMNVSTLELGDSALYLCASSAPGVGTGELFFGEGSRLTVL.

A single count supports this clone. V gene TRBV18 combines with J gene TRBJ2-5; TRBD1 might be the D (5 bases). Germline CDR1 reads KGHSH; CDR2 reads LQKENI. The CDR3 loop spans 13 amino acids. V lost 4 bases, J lost 4 bases, and 10 bases lay in between. In DNA form, the CDR3 reads TGTGCCAGCTCACATCAGGGTATAGAGACCCAGTACTTC. Amino acids: CASSHQGIETQYF. Complete variable domain (other parts from reference TRBV18 and TRBJ2-5): NAGVMQNPRHLVRRRGQEARLRCSPMKGHSHVYWYRQLPEEGLKFMVYLQKENIIDESGMPKERFSAEFPKEGPSILRIQQVVRGDSAAYFCASSHQGIETQYFGPGTRLLVL.

V is TRBV30 and J is TRBJ1-1, with a tentative D call TRBD1 (5 bases). Germline V CDR1 and CDR2: GTSNPN, SVGIG (reference sequence). V lost 4 bases and J lost 7, with 19 bases in between. The CDR3 consists of 14 residues. CDR3 protein: CAWKNPGPTLEAFF. The DNA of the CDR3 is TGTGCCTGGAAAAACCCGGGACCGACTCTTGAAGCTTTCTTT.

The chain carries TRBV28 and TRBJ1-4; unclear D gene. Trimming left V 5 bases short and J 4 bases short, with 14 bases between. CDR1 is MDHEN and CDR2 is SYDVKM in the germline V gene. There are 15 residues in the CDR3. CDR3 DNA sequence: TGTGCCAGCAGTCAGAGCAGACTCTATAATGAAAAACTGTTTTTT. Translating it yields CASSQSRLYNEKLFF.